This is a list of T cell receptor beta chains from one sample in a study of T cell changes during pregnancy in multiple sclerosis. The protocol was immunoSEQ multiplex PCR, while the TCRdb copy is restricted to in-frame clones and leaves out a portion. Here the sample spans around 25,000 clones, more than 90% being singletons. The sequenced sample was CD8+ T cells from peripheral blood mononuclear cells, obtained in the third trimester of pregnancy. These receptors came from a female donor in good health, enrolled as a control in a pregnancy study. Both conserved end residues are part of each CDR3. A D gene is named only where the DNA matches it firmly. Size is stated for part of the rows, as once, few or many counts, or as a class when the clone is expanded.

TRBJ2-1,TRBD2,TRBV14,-,TGTGCCAGCAGCCACCGACTAGCGGGCCATAACTCCTACAATGAGCAGTTCTTC,CASSHRLAGHNSYNEQFF
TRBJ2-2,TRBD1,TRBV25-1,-,TGTGCCAGCAGTGGGTGGCAGGACAGGGGAAACACCGGGGAGCTGTTTTTT,CASSGWQDRGNTGELFF
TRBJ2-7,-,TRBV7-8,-,TGTGCCAGCAGCACCGGCACAGGGCCCTACGAGCAGTACTTC,CASSTGTGPYEQYF
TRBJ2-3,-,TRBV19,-,TGTGCCAGTAGTATAGGAGCATTTCCCACAGATACGCAGTATTTT,CASSIGAFPTDTQYF
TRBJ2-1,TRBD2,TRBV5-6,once,TGTGCCAGCAGCTTGGTAGCGGGAAGAAGGAATGAGCAGTTCTTC,CASSLVAGRRNEQFF
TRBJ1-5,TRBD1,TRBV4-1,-,TGCGCCAGCAGCCAAGATATGCGACAGGGGATCCAGCCCCAGCATTTT,CASSQDMRQGIQPQHF
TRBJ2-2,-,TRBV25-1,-,TGTGCCAGCAGTGAATTTTGGGACGGGGGCACCGGGGAGCTGTTTTTT,CASSEFWDGGTGELFF
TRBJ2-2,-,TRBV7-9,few,TGTGCCAGCAGCTCTACAGCGAACACCGGGGAGCTGTTTTTT,CASSSTANTGELFF
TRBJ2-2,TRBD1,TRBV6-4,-,TGTGCCAGCAGTGAGGAGGCAGGGACAGGTGCCGGGGAGCTGTTTTTT,CASSEEAGTGAGELFF
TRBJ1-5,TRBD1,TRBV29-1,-,TGCAGCGTCGATACAGGGGAAGCTCAGCCCCAGCATTTT,CSVDTGEAQPQHF
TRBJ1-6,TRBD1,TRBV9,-,TGTGCCAGCAGCACCGATACAGGGGGTAATTCACCCCTCCACTTT,CASSTDTGGNSPLHF
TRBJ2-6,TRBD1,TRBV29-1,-,TGCAGCGTACGCACAGGGGTCGGGGCCAACGTCCTGACTTTC,CSVRTGVGANVLTF
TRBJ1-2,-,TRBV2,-,TGTGCCAGCAGTGGGCAGGTGGATGGCTACACCTTC,CASSGQVDGYTF
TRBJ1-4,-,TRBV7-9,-,TGTGCCAGCAGCTTAGGCAGGGGACGAGATGAAAAACTGTTTTTT,CASSLGRGRDEKLFF
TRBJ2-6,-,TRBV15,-,TGTGCCACCAGCAGAGACAACTCTGGGGCCAACGTCCTGACTTTC,CATSRDNSGANVLTF
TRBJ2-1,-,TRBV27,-,TGTGCCAGCAGTTTAGAGGGGGGGCACAATGAGCAGTTCTTC,CASSLEGGHNEQFF
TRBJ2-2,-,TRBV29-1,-,TGCAGCGTTGTAGCCTTAAACACCGGGGAGCTGTTTTTT,CSVVALNTGELFF
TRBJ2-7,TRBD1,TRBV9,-,TGTGCCAGCAGCAAAGGGACAGGGGTCAATGTGGAGCAGTACTTC,CASSKGTGVNVEQYF
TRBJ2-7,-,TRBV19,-,TGTGCCAGTAGTATGGGCCTTCTCTACGAGCAGTACTTC,CASSMGLLYEQYF
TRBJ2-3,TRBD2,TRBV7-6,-,TGTGCCAGCAGCGTCTCTGGAGGCCGGCGGGGGGATACGCAGTATTTT,CASSVSGGRRGDTQYF
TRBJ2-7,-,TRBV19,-,TGTGCCAGTAGCCGCAGACAAGAACACTACGAGCAGTACTTC,CASSRRQEHYEQYF
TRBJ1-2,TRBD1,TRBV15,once,TGTGCCACCAGCCCGCGGACAGGGGGCAGGGGTAACTATGGCTACACCTTC,CATSPRTGGRGNYGYTF